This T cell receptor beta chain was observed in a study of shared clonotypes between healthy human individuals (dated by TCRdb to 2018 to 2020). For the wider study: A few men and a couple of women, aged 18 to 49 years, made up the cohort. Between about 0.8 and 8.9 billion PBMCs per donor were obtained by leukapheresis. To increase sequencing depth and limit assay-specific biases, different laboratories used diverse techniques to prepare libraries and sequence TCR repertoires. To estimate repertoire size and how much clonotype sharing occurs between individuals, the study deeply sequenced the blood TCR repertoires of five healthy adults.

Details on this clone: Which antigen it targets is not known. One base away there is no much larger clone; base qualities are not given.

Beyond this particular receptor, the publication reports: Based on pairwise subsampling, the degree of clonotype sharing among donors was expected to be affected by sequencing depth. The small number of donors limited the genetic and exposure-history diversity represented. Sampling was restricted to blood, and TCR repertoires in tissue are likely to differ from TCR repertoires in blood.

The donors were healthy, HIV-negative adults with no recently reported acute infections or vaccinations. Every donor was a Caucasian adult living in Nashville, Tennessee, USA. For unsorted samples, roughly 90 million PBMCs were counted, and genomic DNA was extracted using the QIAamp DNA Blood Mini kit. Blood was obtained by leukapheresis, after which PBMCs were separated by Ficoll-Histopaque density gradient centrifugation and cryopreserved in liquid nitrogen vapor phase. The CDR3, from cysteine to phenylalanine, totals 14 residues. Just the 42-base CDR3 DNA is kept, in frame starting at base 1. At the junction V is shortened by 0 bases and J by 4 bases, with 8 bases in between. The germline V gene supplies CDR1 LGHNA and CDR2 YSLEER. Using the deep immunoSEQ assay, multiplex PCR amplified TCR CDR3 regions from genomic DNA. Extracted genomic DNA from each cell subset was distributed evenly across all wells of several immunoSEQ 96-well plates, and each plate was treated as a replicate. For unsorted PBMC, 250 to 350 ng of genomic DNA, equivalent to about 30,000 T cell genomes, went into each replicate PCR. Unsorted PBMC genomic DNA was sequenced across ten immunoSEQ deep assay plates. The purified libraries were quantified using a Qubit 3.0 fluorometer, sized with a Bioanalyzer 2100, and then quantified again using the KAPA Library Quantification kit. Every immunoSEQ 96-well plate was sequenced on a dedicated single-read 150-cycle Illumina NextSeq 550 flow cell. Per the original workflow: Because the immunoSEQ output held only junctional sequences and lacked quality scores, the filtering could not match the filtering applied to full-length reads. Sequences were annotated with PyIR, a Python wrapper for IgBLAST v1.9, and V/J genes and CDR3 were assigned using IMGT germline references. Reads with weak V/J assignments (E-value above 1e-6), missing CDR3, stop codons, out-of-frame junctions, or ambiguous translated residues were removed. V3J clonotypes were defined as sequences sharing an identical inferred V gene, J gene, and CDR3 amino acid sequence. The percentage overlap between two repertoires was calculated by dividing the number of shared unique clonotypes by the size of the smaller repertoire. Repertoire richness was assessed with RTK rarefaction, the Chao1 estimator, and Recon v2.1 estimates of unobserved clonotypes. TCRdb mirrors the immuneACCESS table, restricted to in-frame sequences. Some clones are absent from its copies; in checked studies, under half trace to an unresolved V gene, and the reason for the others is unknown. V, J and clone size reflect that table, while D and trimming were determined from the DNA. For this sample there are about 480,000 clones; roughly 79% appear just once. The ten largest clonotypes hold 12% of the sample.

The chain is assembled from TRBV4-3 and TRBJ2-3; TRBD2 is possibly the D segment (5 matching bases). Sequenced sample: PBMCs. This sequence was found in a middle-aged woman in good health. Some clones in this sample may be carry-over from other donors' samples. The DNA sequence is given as TGCGCCAGCAGCCAAGATTCCGGGGCAGATACGCAGTATTTT. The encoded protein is CASSQDSGADTQYF.